A single sample gave rise to the 28 T cell receptor beta chains below, sequenced in a study of blood T cells in healthy people across ages. With a J-beta primer mix and a sample-barcoded 5' primer, a second PCR ran about 7 to 11 cycles. TCRdb analysed the 5' RACE reads with MiXCR anew, one entry per CDR3 protein. Among some 780,000 distinct CDR3 sequences listed, just over 55% were seen once. Sequenced input: blood. The receptors originated from a man in his forties or fifties in good health.

The CDR3 loop reads CASSYPRPAGGPYEQYF. CDR3 sequence (DNA): TGTGCCAGCAGTTACCCCAGGCCAGCGGGAGGGCCGTACGAGCAGTACTTC. The chain links TRBV6-9 to TRBJ2-5; TRBD2 aligns across 10 bases. The DNA end is a closer match to TRBJ2-7, so the J assignment may be wrong. The CDR3 extends over 17 amino acids. Germline lookup yields CDR1 MNHGY and CDR2 SVAAGI.

In its sample, this clonotype was seen a few times. This chain uses TRBV4-2 with TRBJ1-2; D call uncertain. Germline assignment: CDR1 LGHNA and CDR2 YNFKEQ. V was pared by 0 bases and J by 3 bases, with 11 bases between. The CDR3 extends over 15 amino acids. CDR3 loop: CASSQDAGEDYGYTF. For the CDR3, the DNA is TGTGCCAGCAGCCAAGATGCGGGAGAGGACTATGGCTACACCTTC.

The chain couples TRBV4-3 to TRBJ2-5, with a tentative D call TRBD2 (6 bases). Trimming shortened V by 4 bases and J by 4 bases, and 25 bases separated the two germline ends. This CDR3 has 18 amino acids. Germline CDR1 is LGHNA and CDR2 is YSLEER. This chain's CDR3 is CASSPYTRRDGVGETQYF. CDR3 DNA: TGCGCCAGCAGCCCCTATACTCGGCGGGATGGGGTGGGAGAGACCCAGTACTTC.

This chain joins TRBV7-3 and TRBJ2-1, with no clear D. The CDR3 extends over 14 amino acids. Germline values: CDR1 SGHTA, CDR2 FQGTGA. The ends were cut back, 5 bases at V and 7 bases at J, with 15 bases in the middle. CDR3 protein: CASSQALLGNEQFF. The CDR3 bases are TGTGCCAGCAGCCAAGCCTTATTGGGGAATGAGCAGTTCTTC.

The chain carries TRBV3-1 and TRBJ1-2; the match to TRBD1 covers 9 bases. CDR3 length equals 15 residues. The V segment lost 4 bases and the J segment 9 bases; nucleotides outside the gene matches: 12. Germline V gene lookup returns CDR1 LGHDT and CDR2 YNNKEL (reference sequence). The CDR3 protein is CASSRPTGGKWSYTF. The CDR3 DNA is TGTGCCAGCAGCCGCCCGACAGGGGGAAAATGGAGCTACACCTTC.

This clonotype has more than one count but fewer than ten. This chain links TRBV24-1 with TRBJ2-7; TRBD2 is a possible D gene (5 bases). Per germline, CDR1 KGHDR and CDR2 SFDVKD. V lost 4 bases to trimming and J lost 3 bases, with 6 bases between them. The length of the CDR3 is 12 residues. CDR3 coding DNA: TGTGCCACCAGTGACGGAGGCTACGAGCAGTACTTC. As protein: CATSDGGYEQYF.

The J gene is TRBJ2-7, the V gene TRBV7-2; 8 nucleotides agree with TRBD1. The CDR3 covers 14 residues. The junction had 5 bases not matched to a gene; V was cut back by 5 bases and J by 2 bases. Germline V gene data show CDR1 as SGHTA and CDR2 as FQGNSA. The CDR3 DNA is TGTGCCAGCAGCGTACAGGGGGACACCTACGAGCAGTACTTC. Protein product: CASSVQGDTYEQYF. Drawing the rest from reference TRBV7-2 and TRBJ2-7, the complete variable domain is GAGVSQSPSNKVTEKGKDVELRCDPISGHTALYWYRQSLGQGLEFLIYFQGNSAPDKSGLPSDRFSAERTGGSVSTLTIQRTQQEDSAVYLCASSVQGDTYEQYFGPGTRLTVT.

The chain combines TRBV3-1 with TRBJ1-2; 8 nucleotides align to TRBD1. This CDR3 is built from 15 residues. The germline CDR1 and CDR2 sequences are LGHDT and YNNKEL (reference sequence). The junction had 7 bases not matched to a gene; V was cut back by 3 bases and J by 4 bases. In DNA form, the CDR3 reads TGTGCCAGCAGCCAGAATCAGGGGGCTACCTATGGCTACACCTTC. This translates into CASSQNQGATYGYTF. Together with reference TRBV3-1 and TRBJ1-2, the CDR3 gives the full variable domain: DTAVSQTPKYLVTQMGNDKSIKCEQNLGHDTMYWYKQDSKKFLKIMFSYNNKELIINETVPNRFSPKSPDKAHLNLHINSLELGDSAVYFCASSQNQGATYGYTFGSGTRLTVV.

The V and J genes are TRBV28 and TRBJ2-3; D is unresolved. The CDR3 length is 13 residues. Germline loops: CDR1 MDHEN, CDR2 SYDVKM. V lost 11 bases and J lost 0, with 12 bases in between. This CDR3 is CASSKSSTDTQYF. The CDR3 coding sequence is TGTGCCTCCAGCAAATCTAGCACAGATACGCAGTATTTT.

V usage is TRBV7-9 and J usage is TRBJ2-7, with 7 bases fitting TRBD1. Germline values: CDR1 SEHNR, CDR2 FQNEAQ (reference sequence). After removal of 5 bases from V and 7 bases from J, the junction contained 14 bases not matched to a gene. The CDR3 runs 15 residues. This CDR3 is CASSITGTVSNEQYF. In DNA form, the CDR3 reads TGTGCCAGCAGCATCACCGGGACAGTTAGCAATGAGCAGTACTTC.

In its sample, this clonotype was seen a few times. This sequence joins TRBV9 and TRBJ2-4; the D gene is possibly TRBD2 (5 bases). Near its end, the DNA agrees better with TRBJ2-7, so the J call may be wrong. Germline V gene lookup returns CDR1 SGDLS and CDR2 YYNGEE. The CDR3 spans 16 residues. CDR3 in DNA: TGTGCCAGCAGCGTAGAGAGTGGCGTCGGGGTGGGCGAGCAGTACTTC. It encodes CASSVESGVGVGEQYF.

This rearrangement joins TRBV5-1 to TRBJ1-1; D is unclear. The V and J ends lost 3 bases and 5 bases respectively, with 11 bases between them. Germline V gene lookup returns CDR1 SGHRS and CDR2 YFSETQ. The CDR3 is 13 amino acids. The CDR3 region has the DNA TGCGCCAGCAGCTATCGGACGAGAACTGAAGCTTTCTTT. This sequence encodes CASSYRTRTEAFF.

Regarding this clonotype: One junction end does not reproduce the germline sequence, and a read error may be involved. This rearrangement joins TRBV29-1 to TRBJ2-6; TRBD1 or TRBD2 may be the D gene (5 bases each). Germline V gene lookup returns CDR1 SQVTM and CDR2 ANQGSEA. The CDR3 is 14 residues long. CDR3 bases: TGCAGCGTTGAGTGGCCCACCGGGGCCAACGTTCTGACTTTC. It codes for CSVEWPTGANVLTF.

Comment on this clonotype: A much larger clone lies one base from this, so it may be a read error. This rearrangement joins TRBV7-3 to TRBJ2-1, with a possible D match to TRBD2 (6 bases). The CDR3 has 16 residues. Looked up from germline, CDR1 is SGHTA and CDR2 is FQGTGA. CDR3 sequence: CAGSAGPWSSYNEQFF. CDR3 DNA sequence: TGTGCCGGCAGCGCGGGACCCTGGAGCTCCTACAATGAGCAGTTCTTC.

The V gene is TRBV4-2, the J gene TRBJ2-5, with 9 bases identical to TRBD2. J was trimmed by 7 bases and V by 0 bases; bases with no gene match: 18. The CDR3 has 19 residues. Per the germline V gene, CDR1 is LGHNA and CDR2 is YNFKEQ. CDR3: CASSQEALSTSGILGTQYF. The DNA for the CDR3 is TGTGCCAGCAGCCAAGAAGCCCTTTCGACTAGCGGCATCCTAGGGACCCAGTACTTC.

There are many counts of this clonotype. V and J are TRBV7-2 and TRBJ1-2; D might be TRBD1 (6 bases). Trimming removed 3 bases at V and 6 bases at J, with 8 bases between. The CDR3 sequence is 12 residues long. CDR1 SGHTA and CDR2 FQGNSA come from the germline V gene. CDR3 in amino acids: CASSLRGDGYTF. CDR3 in DNA: TGTGCCAGCAGCTTGAGGGGGGATGGCTACACCTTC.

The chain uses TRBV29-1 and TRBJ2-3; TRBD2 matches 7 bases. V was clipped by 7 bases and J by 1 base; unmatched bases: 8. The CDR3 totals 14 residues. Germline V gene lookup returns CDR1 SQVTM and CDR2 ANQGSEA. CDR3 in amino acids: CSAAGRGGTDTQYF. CDR3 coding DNA: TGCAGCGCTGCCGGTCGGGGGGGCACAGATACGCAGTATTTT.

J is TRBJ2-7 and V is TRBV28; no reliable D call. V was trimmed by 4 bases and J by 3 bases, leaving 13 bases between them. This CDR3 region has 14 residues. Germline CDR1 and CDR2: MDHEN and SYDVKM. CDR3 nucleotides: TGTGCCAGCAGTTCCAACTTAGCCATCTACGAGCAGTACTTC. This translates into CASSSNLAIYEQYF. Full variable domain (remainder filled in from reference TRBV28 and TRBJ2-7): DVKVTQSSRYLVKRTGEKVFLECVQDMDHENMFWYRQDPGLGLRLIYFSYDVKMKEKGDIPEGYSVSREKKERFSLILESASTNQTSMYLCASSSNLAIYEQYFGPGTRLTVT.

The chain is built from TRBV20-1 and TRBJ2-7, with unresolved D. Trimming stripped 6 bases from V and 0 bases from J, with 12 bases between. CDR1 DFQATT and CDR2 SNEGSKA come from the germline V gene (reference sequence). The length of the CDR3 is 13 residues. CDR3 residues: CSAPSGTSYEQYF. In DNA form, the CDR3 reads TGCAGTGCCCCCTCGGGCACCTCCTACGAGCAGTACTTC.

The chain uses TRBV12-3 or TRBV12-4 and TRBJ1-6; 8 nucleotides align to TRBD1. V trimming: 1 base; J trimming: 10 bases; junction bases outside the gene matches: 9. CDR3 length: 16 amino acids. In DNA, the CDR3 is TGTGCCAGCAGTTTAGAGAGACAGGGGACGCGCTCACCCCTCCACTTT. Amino acids: CASSLERQGTRSPLHF.

V gene TRBV20-1 combines with J gene TRBJ2-3; 7 nucleotides line up with TRBD1. The CDR3 consists of 15 residues. Germline V gene sequence: CDR1 DFQATT, CDR2 SNEGSKA (reference sequence). The junction had 9 bases not matched to a gene; V was cut back by 6 bases and J by 0 bases. This chain's CDR3 is CSAAPTGLSTDTQYF. The CDR3 DNA sequence: TGCAGTGCCGCCCCGACAGGGTTGAGCACAGATACGCAGTATTTT.

The V call is TRBV6-2 or TRBV6-3, the J call TRBJ2-7; 7 nucleotides match TRBD2. The germline CDR1 and CDR2 sequences are MNHEY and SVGEGT. This CDR3 has 13 amino acids. With 6 bases clipped from V and 3 bases from J, the junction kept 5 bases outside the gene matches. Here the CDR3 reads CASRPGTNYEQYF. The CDR3 bases are TGTGCCAGCAGGCCGGGGACTAACTACGAGCAGTACTTC.

V is TRBV28 and J is TRBJ2-7, with D possibly matching TRBD2 (6 bases). With 5 bases removed from V and 0 bases from J, the gap between germline ends came to 20 bases. This CDR3 is built from 17 residues. Germline V gives CDR1 MDHEN, CDR2 SYDVKM. CDR3 in amino acids: CASSPWTGDSSSYEQYF. The CDR3 DNA sequence: TGTGCCAGCAGTCCCTGGACTGGGGACTCAAGCTCCTACGAGCAGTACTTC.

The chain recombines TRBV5-5 with TRBJ2-7; 7 bases agree with TRBD2. The V gene end was trimmed by 0 bases and the J gene end by 1 base; junction bases not matched to a gene: 7. Looked up from germline, CDR1 is SGHKS and CDR2 is YYEKEE (reference sequence). The CDR3 is 16 amino acids. For the CDR3, the DNA is TGTGCCAGCAGCTTGGTGGCGGGAGAGGGGTCCTACGAGCAGTACTTC. This gives the protein CASSLVAGEGSYEQYF.

This chain uses TRBV7-9 with TRBJ2-4; 7 positions match TRBD1. The CDR3 loop spans 14 amino acids. V lost 4 bases, J lost 7 bases, and 7 bases stayed unmatched. The germline V gene has CDR1 SEHNR and CDR2 FQNEAQ (reference sequence). In DNA form, the CDR3 reads TGTGCCAGCAGCTCATCCGGGACAGTTAACATTCAGTACTTC. Its protein is CASSSSGTVNIQYF.

This clonotype has a count of ten or more. V gene TRBV7-2 combines with J gene TRBJ2-1; TRBD2 agrees at 7 bases. There are 14 residues in the CDR3. Germline CDR1 reads SGHTA; CDR2 reads FQGNSA. The trim removed 4 bases at V and 10 bases at J, leaving 10 bases unmatched. The CDR3 loop is CASSSSTSQREQFF. The CDR3 nucleotides are TGTGCCAGCAGCTCCTCGACTAGCCAAAGGGAGCAGTTCTTC.

J is TRBJ1-5 and V is TRBV2; maybe TRBD1 (5 bases). This CDR3 comprises 16 residues. Germline V gives CDR1 SNHLY, CDR2 FYNNEI. Trimming removed 4 bases from V and 2 bases from J, with 15 bases in between. CDR3 nucleotide sequence: TGTGCCAGCAGTGGCATGTCAGGGATGGGCAATCAGCCCCAGCATTTT. This sequence encodes CASSGMSGMGNQPQHF.

On this clonotype itself: The junction departs from the called germline gene at one end, perhaps through a read error. The chain joins TRBV7-2 to TRBJ1-2, with D possibly TRBD1 on 5 matching bases. Germline CDR1 SGHTA, CDR2 FQGNSA. The CDR3 covers 17 residues. CDR3 in DNA: TGTGCCGGCAGACGACATTCCCCAGGGACGTATAACTATGGCTACACCTTC. Protein: CAGRRHSPGTYNYGYTF.